This T cell receptor beta chain emerged from a study of blood T cell repertoires in COVID-19. Profiling relied on immunoSEQ multiplex PCR, and the TCRdb table lists in-frame clones only, not all of them. The table shows under 75,000 clones, with around 93% occurring only once. The sample consisted of peripheral blood. This TCR was recovered from a man in his fifties with active COVID-19.

DNA of the CDR3: TGTGCCAGCAGCTCGTGGACAGGGGTGAACACTGAAGCTTTCTTT. Amino acids: CASSSWTGVNTEAFF. J is TRBJ1-1 and V is TRBV5-5; 9 nucleotides line up with TRBD1. V shed 3 bases and J 0 bases; nucleotides not matched to a gene: 3. This CDR3 is 15 amino acids long. Looked up from germline, CDR1 is SGHKS and CDR2 is YYEKEE (reference sequence).